This TCR beta chain was sequenced for a study of blood T cell repertoires in COVID-19. In the authors' methods: From reference gene primer amplification, estimates of nucleated cell counts were derived. TCRdb's table, derived via immunoSEQ multiplex PCR, lists solely in-frame clones and lacks some. V and J calls and clone size are given by that table; D and trimming were obtained from the DNA. Among about 180,000 clones listed, about nine tenths were seen once. After removal of 5 bases from V and 3 bases from J, the junction contained 9 bases not matched to a gene. The CDR3 has 16 residues. CDR1 and CDR2 from the germline V gene are MGHDK and SYGVNS.

This chain uses TRBV25-1 with TRBJ2-1, with TRBD1 matching 8 bases. This sequence originates from a woman in her late teens or twenties who had recovered from COVID-19. Sequencing was carried out using PBMCs or T cells enriched from blood (not recorded which). The CDR3 region is CASSLPRTGSYNEQFF. DNA for the CDR3: TGTGCCAGCAGTTTACCCAGGACAGGGAGCTACAATGAGCAGTTCTTC.